Listed below are T cell receptor beta chains from one sample, sequenced in a study of early T cells in non-severe SARS-CoV-2 infection. TCRdb re-analysed the 5' RACE reads in MiXCR, keeping a single row per CDR3 protein. The data hold around 110,000 distinct CDR3 sequences, with 11% observed a single time. Sequencing was done on a sample of whole blood. All receptors derive from an adult who was a healthcare worker with PCR-confirmed SARS-CoV-2 infection or an uninfected control (not recorded which). The CDR3 runs from the conserved cysteine through the conserved F or W. The D gene is left open where the match is weak. Part of the rows lack a size; the others show once, few, many or a class for expanded clones.

cdr3_length	d_call	j_call	v_call	clone_size	cdr3_aa	cdr3_nt
15	-	TRBJ2-3	TRBV6-6	many	CASSYVGSDKDTQYF	TGTGCCAGCAGTTACGTTGGTTCCGACAAAGATACGCAGTATTTT
15	-	TRBJ1-5	TRBV11-2	many	CASSLRGIGNQPQHF	TGTGCCAGCAGCTTACGGGGGATTGGCAATCAGCCCCAGCATTTT
12	-	TRBJ2-4	TRBV2	few	CASRGRGNIQYF	TGTGCCAGCAGAGGCAGGGGAAACATTCAGTACTTC
17	TRBD2	TRBJ2-5	TRBV12-3/TRBV12-4	few	CASSFPSGVPPQETQYF	TGTGCCAGCAGTTTCCCTAGCGGGGTGCCCCCACAAGAGACCCAGTACTTC
13	-	TRBJ2-7	TRBV2	few	CATSSLLPYEQYF	TGTGCCACCTCGTCCTTACTGCCCTACGAGCAGTACTTC
15	TRBD2	TRBJ2-1	TRBV7-9	-	CASSLILAGKDEQFF	TGTGCCAGCAGCCTAATTTTAGCGGGAAAGGACGAGCAGTTCTTC
14	-	TRBJ1-3	TRBV7-2	-	CASSFSPPGNTIYF	TGTGCCAGCAGCTTTTCCCCACCGGGGAACACCATATATTTT
14	-	TRBJ2-5	TRBV7-2	many	CASGKEGIRETQYF	TGTGCCAGCGGGAAGGAGGGTATTAGGGAGACCCAGTACTTC
15	-	TRBJ2-7	TRBV7-2	few	CASSLAPGPSYEQYF	TGTGCCAGCAGCTTAGCGCCGGGGCCCTCCTACGAGCAGTACTTC
12	-	TRBJ1-3	TRBV20-1	few	CSARDSGATIYF	TGCAGTGCTAGAGATTCGGGAGCCACCATATATTTT
11	-	TRBJ1-1	TRBV3-1	-	CASSGAAEAFF	TGTGCCAGCAGCGGGGCGGCTGAAGCTTTCTTT
16	-	TRBJ2-1	TRBV7-2	few	CASSLAIGLAGNEQFF	TGTGCCAGCAGCTTAGCGATCGGGCTAGCCGGCAATGAGCAGTTCTTC
14	-	TRBJ1-1	TRBV20-1	-	CSARRGQMNTEAFF	TGCAGTGCTAGGCGGGGACAAATGAACACTGAAGCTTTCTTT
16	-	TRBJ2-1	TRBV7-2	few	CASSLPSRFRFNEQFF	TGTGCCAGCAGCTTACCTTCACGTTTCAGGTTCAATGAGCAGTTCTTC
12	-	TRBJ1-1	TRBV29-1	-	CSVVGNAAEAFF	TGCAGCGTTGTGGGGAATGCGGCTGAAGCTTTCTTT
15	TRBD2	TRBJ2-3	TRBV6-5	once	CASSYSLAGEDTQYF	TGTGCCAGCAGTTACTCACTAGCGGGAGAAGATACGCAGTATTTT
15	-	TRBJ2-3	TRBV7-9	few	CASSLVEADGDTQYF	TGTGCCAGCAGCTTAGTAGAGGCAGACGGGGATACGCAGTATTTT
18	TRBD2	TRBJ2-3	TRBV15	-	CATSRIRGLAGSTDTQYF	TGTGCCACCAGCAGAATACGCGGACTAGCGGGAAGCACAGATACGCAGTATTTT
17	TRBD1	TRBJ2-1	TRBV7-6	few	CASSLELGQELYNEQFF	TGTGCCAGCAGCTTAGAGCTAGGACAGGAGCTCTACAATGAGCAGTTCTTC
15	TRBD2	TRBJ2-7	TRBV28	many	CASSLASGGTYEQYF	TGTGCCAGCAGTTTAGCTAGCGGGGGCACCTACGAGCAGTACTTC
16	-	TRBJ1-6	TRBV5-4	many	CASSRGGDFDNSPLHF	TGTGCCAGCAGCCGAGGAGGGGACTTTGATAATTCACCCCTCCACTTT
15	-	TRBJ2-1	TRBV12-3/TRBV12-4	-	CASSFPSATAREQFF	TGTGCCAGCAGTTTTCCCTCAGCGACAGCTAGGGAGCAGTTCTTC
14	TRBD2	TRBJ2-1	TRBV5-4	many	CASSFGGRDGEQFF	TGTGCCAGCAGCTTTGGAGGGAGGGACGGGGAGCAGTTCTTC
16	TRBD1	TRBJ2-3	TRBV5-1	many	CASSLQGGTAKDTQYF	TGCGCCAGCAGCCTACAAGGTGGGACAGCTAAAGATACGCAGTATTTT
17	TRBD2	TRBJ2-6	TRBV6-2/TRBV6-3	many	CASSELAGEYGANVLTF	TGTGCCAGCAGTGAGCTAGCGGGAGAGTATGGGGCCAACGTCCTGACTTTC
14	-	TRBJ1-3	TRBV7-9	many	CASSFAGSGNTIYF	TGTGCCAGCAGCTTTGCAGGATCAGGAAACACCATATATTTT
16	-	TRBJ2-1	TRBV18	few	CASSDRGAVAAPEQFF	TGTGCCAGCTCCGACCGAGGGGCAGTAGCCGCTCCTGAGCAGTTCTTC
12	-	TRBJ2-2	TRBV5-1	many	CASSSIHGELFF	TGCGCCAGCAGCTCTATTCACGGGGAGCTGTTTTTT
14	-	TRBJ1-4	TRBV5-1	-	CASSEGSGNEKLFF	TGCGCCAGCAGCGAGGGATCCGGGAATGAAAAACTGTTTTTT
16	-	TRBJ1-6	TRBV7-2	-	CASSLQPATLNSPLHF	TGTGCCAGCAGCTTACAGCCCGCAACATTGAATTCACCCCTCCACTTT
15	TRBD1	TRBJ1-1	TRBV20-1	few	CSARDSRQENTEAFF	TGCAGTGCCAGGGACAGCCGCCAAGAGAACACTGAAGCTTTCTTT
15	-	TRBJ1-1	TRBV2	many	CASSATWAGNTEAFF	TGTGCCAGCAGTGCCACGTGGGCGGGTAACACTGAAGCTTTCTTT
13	TRBD2	TRBJ2-3	TRBV29-1	-	CSATSGSADTQYF	TGCAGCGCGACTAGCGGGAGCGCAGATACGCAGTATTTT
14	-	TRBJ2-7	TRBV27	many	CASSVGGTAYEQYF	TGTGCCAGCAGCGTAGGAGGGACCGCCTACGAGCAGTACTTC
16	-	TRBJ2-1	TRBV6-2/TRBV6-3	few	CASSYSPLAPNREQFF	TGTGCCAGCAGTTACTCCCCACTCGCTCCCAACCGTGAGCAGTTCTTC
13	-	TRBJ1-1	TRBV7-6	many	CASSLGFNTEAFF	TGTGCCAGCAGCTTAGGGTTCAACACTGAAGCTTTCTTT
16	TRBD2	TRBJ2-7	TRBV5-1	many	CASSLNYVAGDSEQYF	TGCGCCAGCAGCTTGAATTATGTAGCGGGAGACTCCGAGCAGTACTTC
14	-	TRBJ1-2	TRBV9	-	CASSVDQDYYGYTF	TGTGCCAGCAGCGTAGACCAGGACTACTATGGCTACACCTTC
14	-	TRBJ2-7	TRBV12-3/TRBV12-4	-	CASSPPAKSYEQYF	TGTGCCAGCAGTCCCCCGGCCAAGTCCTACGAGCAGTACTTC
12	-	TRBJ2-1	TRBV5-1	many	CASSLPDNEQFF	TGCGCCAGCAGCTTGCCTGACAATGAGCAGTTCTTC
14	-	TRBJ2-7	TRBV11-2	many	CASSLGTVPYEQYF	TGTGCCAGCAGCTTAGGGACCGTGCCCTACGAGCAGTACTTC
18	TRBD2	TRBJ2-7	TRBV19	-	CASSIDGTSGSGRYEQYF	TGTGCCAGTAGTATAGACGGGACTAGCGGGAGTGGCCGCTACGAGCAGTACTTC
13	-	TRBJ2-1	TRBV4-3	-	CASSQSFPNEQFF	TGCGCCAGCAGCCAATCCTTCCCCAATGAGCAGTTCTTC
13	-	TRBJ2-7	TRBV15	many	CATSEGPDGEQYF	TGTGCCACCAGCGAGGGGCCCGACGGGGAGCAGTACTTC
15	-	TRBJ2-5	TRBV5-1	-	CASSLISGPQETQYF	TGCGCCAGCAGCTTGATCTCCGGGCCCCAAGAGACCCAGTACTTC
12	-	TRBJ2-7	TRBV20-1	-	CSAREEGANEYF	TGCAGTGCTAGAGAAGAAGGGGCGAATGAGTACTTC
16	TRBD2	TRBJ2-1	TRBV20-1	many	CSARDLGREAVNEQFF	TGCAGTGCTAGAGATTTGGGGCGGGAGGCTGTCAATGAGCAGTTCTTC
12	-	TRBJ2-1	TRBV12-3/TRBV12-4	-	CASKGVYNEQFF	TGTGCCAGCAAGGGAGTGTACAATGAGCAGTTCTTC
13	TRBD1	TRBJ1-5	TRBV20-1	-	CSALDREAQPQHF	TGCAGTGCTTTGGACAGGGAGGCTCAGCCCCAGCATTTT
11	-	TRBJ1-2	TRBV28	-	CASRNNYGYTF	TGTGCCAGCAGGAATAACTATGGCTACACCTTC
15	-	TRBJ1-5	TRBV6-1	many	CASLIREEGNQPQHF	TGTGCCAGCTTAATTCGGGAGGAGGGCAATCAGCCCCAGCATTTT
11	-	TRBJ2-4	TRBV29-1	-	CSVRVENIQYF	TGCAGCGTGAGAGTGGAAAACATTCAGTACTTC
15	-	TRBJ2-5	TRBV2	many	CASHPGESYQETQYF	TGTGCCAGCCACCCGGGAGAGTCGTACCAAGAGACCCAGTACTTC
16	TRBD2	TRBJ2-1	TRBV3-1	many	CASSRRVAGAVVEQFF	TGTGCCAGCAGCCGTCGAGTAGCGGGTGCCGTGGTTGAGCAGTTCTTC
12	-	TRBJ1-5	TRBV6-6	many	CASSPTNQPQHF	TGTGCCAGCAGTCCCACGAATCAGCCCCAGCATTTT
16	TRBD2	TRBJ2-7	TRBV13	many	CASSSIRLAGAYEQYF	TGTGCCAGCAGCTCGATAAGACTAGCGGGGGCCTACGAGCAGTACTTC
13	-	TRBJ1-1	TRBV6-5	-	CASSYFGGTEAFF	TGTGCCAGCAGTTACTTCGGGGGAACTGAAGCTTTCTTT
15	-	TRBJ2-2	TRBV18	many	CASSPTTENTGELFF	TGTGCCAGCTCACCAACTACGGAAAACACCGGGGAGCTGTTTTTT
13	-	TRBJ1-4	TRBV6-5	many	CASSRQVPGKLFF	TGTGCCAGCAGTCGACAGGTACCAGGAAAACTGTTTTTT
16	-	TRBJ2-1	TRBV20-1	-	CSASIATTSSYNEQFF	TGCAGTGCTAGCATCGCGACTACGAGCTCCTACAATGAGCAGTTCTTC